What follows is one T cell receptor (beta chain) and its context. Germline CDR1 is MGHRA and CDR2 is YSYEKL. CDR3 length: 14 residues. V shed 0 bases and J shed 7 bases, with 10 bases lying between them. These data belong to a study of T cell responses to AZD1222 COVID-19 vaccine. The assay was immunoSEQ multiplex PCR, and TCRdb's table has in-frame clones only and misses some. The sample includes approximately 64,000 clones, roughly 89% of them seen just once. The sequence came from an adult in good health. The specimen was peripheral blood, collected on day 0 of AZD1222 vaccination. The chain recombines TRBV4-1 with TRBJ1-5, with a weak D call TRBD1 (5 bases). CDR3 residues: CASSQEGGWQPQHF. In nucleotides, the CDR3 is TGCGCCAGCAGCCAAGAGGGGGGTTGGCAGCCCCAGCATTTT.